This T cell receptor beta chain is from a study of CD8 T cells in Susac syndrome. This CDR3 spans 15 amino acids. Germline V lookup: CDR1 MGHDK, CDR2 SYGVNS. V shed 3 bases and J shed 0 bases, with 6 bases lying between them. RNA totalling about 0.5 to 1 ug underwent reverse transcription with random hexamers. TCRdb processed the immunoSEQ multiplex PCR reads anew with MiXCR; each CDR3 protein has one entry. The sample yields roughly 140,000 distinct CDR3 sequences, around 95% seen once. Sequencing targeted TCR beta in blood CD8+ and CD4+ T cells. Material for sequencing was CD8+ T cells from PBMCs. The TCR originated in a human donor with multiple sclerosis. This chain joins TRBV25-1 and TRBJ1-6; D is uncertain. CDR3 in amino acids: CASSDQLSYNSPLHF. The CDR3 DNA reads TGTGCCAGCAGTGACCAGCTCTCCTATAATTCACCCCTCCACTTT.